This T cell receptor (beta chain) was observed in a study of TIL therapy for anti-PD-1-resistant metastatic lung cancer (dated by TCRdb to the early 2020s). At the level of the whole study: Tumors were collected before any PD-1/PD-L1 blockade, after which patients were given nivolumab, and patients who progressed were given lymphodepletion, an infusion of expanded TIL and IL-2. A median non-synonymous tumor mutation burden of approximately 1.5 mutations per megabase was determined across the cohort by whole-exome sequencing. Tumor and peripheral blood T cell receptor beta sequencing was used to track clonotypes across tumor, expanded TIL product and serial blood samples. The cohort was predominantly lung adenocarcinoma, with several EGFR-mutant and two ALK-rearranged tumors, and half of patients were current or former smokers. Among the enrolled patients, the median age was roughly 54 years (range roughly 35-75), and the median tumor PD-L1 proportion score was more than 5.5%.

Overall study results and their limits: The cohort was highly selected, including more treatment-naive, never-smoker and oncogene-addicted patients than is typical, which limits generalizability. The study protocol defined all tumor marker inferences as exploratory. Infused TIL clonotypes partially replaced the baseline peripheral repertoire then decayed over months, with no apparent association between persistence and response.

The time point tag for this specimen amounts to: pre-treatment sample, taken before nivolumab and TIL therapy. Adults with stage 4 NSCLC were enrolled from October 2017 to January 2020 in a dual-center phase I trial. The samples were obtained from a phase I trial that was single-arm and open-label and tested tumor-infiltrating lymphocyte therapy combined with nivolumab in advanced non-small cell lung cancer. Blood mononuclear cells were isolated from EDTA tubes by Ficoll gradient and were snap-frozen as pellets, and DNA was extracted with a Qiagen mini-prep kit. TCR beta CDR3 regions were amplified from genomic DNA with the immunoSEQ v3 hsTCRB kit using bias-controlled multiplex PCR. TCR libraries were sequenced on an Illumina NextSeq 500 to around 1.8 million read pairs for survey level or about 5-6 million for deep level. As for how the authors treated the data: V, D and J genes were assigned, non-productive sequences were removed, and clonality was reported by immunoSEQ Analyzer software. Repertoires were compared by productive Simpson clonality and by the Morisita overlap index of productive TRB rearrangements between infused TIL and blood. The absolute count of a clonotype in blood was estimated by multiplying the lymphocyte count by the CD3+ fraction and by the productive frequency of the clone. Here the immuneACCESS table is served through TCRdb, limited to in-frame sequences with V and J called. Missing clones are a known gap in these copies; in checked studies unresolved V genes cover under half, and the rest lacks a known reason. V and J calls and clone size are as listed in that table; D and trimming were resolved from the DNA. The sample table contains approximately 60,000 clones; only one count was recorded for roughly 80% of them. Clones ranked in the top ten supply about 2% of the sample.

As concerns this clone: Its binding antigen is unknown. No much larger clone is present one base from it, and per-base qualities are unavailable.

V is pared back by 4 bases and J by 5 bases, with 11 bases lying between the germline termini. The cysteine opens and the phenylalanine closes a CDR3 of 13 amino acids. Solely the CDR3 DNA is kept, with 39 bases framed from the first base. Looking up the germline V gene yields CDR1 SGHDT and CDR2 YYEEEE. This receptor was identified in a person aged 25 to 80 with non-small cell lung cancer. The sample consisted of blood, taken at baseline. The sequence joins TRBV5-6 to TRBJ2-3, and TRBD2 may be the D gene, going by 5 matching bases. Read as DNA, the sequence is TGTGCCAGCAGCCAACGGGGTGGAGATACGCAGTATTTT. Translated, it gives CASSQRGGDTQYF. Where the CDR3 stops, the reference TRBV5-6 and TRBJ2-3 genes take over; the full variable domain is DAGVTQSPTHLIKTRGQQVTLRCSPKSGHDTVSWYQQALGQGPQFIFQYYEEEERQRGNFPDRFSGHQFPNYSSELNVNALLLGDSALYLCASSQRGGDTQYFGPGTRLTVL.